This TCR beta chain came from a study of vaccination and CD4 T cells after COVID-19. General observations from the study: The authors identified 304 of 307 vaccine-specific clones in convalescent patients as spike mono-reactive.

The treatment: approximately nine-day PBMC culture with coronavirus spike peptide pools or control peptides (ViraFEST assay). Cultured CD4+ T cell DNA underwent sequencing with the Oncomine TCR Beta short-read assay. Using its own MiXCR run on the PCR reads, TCRdb lists one record per CDR3 protein. The sample lists about 14,000 distinct CDR3 sequences, more than 55% seen once, with roughly 19% in the top ten. Turning to this clonotype: Its cognate antigen is unknown.

The CDR3 sequence is 12 residues long. V shed 5 bases and J shed 7 bases, with 11 bases lying between them. The source of this sequence is a human donor who had recovered from COVID-19. The chain recombines TRBV12-3 or TRBV12-4 with TRBJ1-2, with no clear D. Material for sequencing was CD4+ T cells from blood, cultured in vitro. The CDR3 region has the DNA TGTGCCAGCAGTCCCCGGAACGCTGGCTACACCTTC. Translated: CASSPRNAGYTF.